Listed here are 30 T cell receptor beta chains from one sample, sequenced in a study of regulatory T cells in long-lasting Graves disease. CDR3 regions were amplified by Arm-PCR using iRepertoire HTBI primers to build TCR beta libraries. Using its own MiXCR run on the multiplex PCR reads, TCRdb lists one record per CDR3 protein. Here the sample spans about 430,000 distinct CDR3 sequences, 15% being singletons. As to time point: newly diagnosed GD, antithyroid drugs for less than 3 months. There was RNA extracted from PBMCs, and the TCR library was made from it. These records were also assigned to another study, of T cells in Graves' hyperthyroidism and ophthalmopathy.

The sequencing used peripheral blood mononuclear cells (PBMCs), collected at new diagnosis, from a patient treated with antithyroid drugs. The source of these receptors is a woman in her forties with Graves disease.

The chain employs TRBV20-1 and TRBJ2-1, with D possibly being TRBD2 (5 bases). This CDR3 comprises 14 residues. V lost 5 bases, J lost 2 bases, and 13 bases lay in between. Germline CDR1 is DFQATT and CDR2 is SNEGSKA (reference sequence). The CDR3 protein is CSALPRRPYNEQFF. The CDR3 coding sequence is TGCAGTGCTCTACCCCGGAGGCCCTACAATGAGCAGTTCTTC.

This clonotype appeared many times. The chain uses TRBV29-1 and TRBJ2-1; 10 bases agree with TRBD2. Trimming took 6 bases from V and 4 from J; bases not matched to a gene: 6. Germline V gene sequence: CDR1 SQVTM, CDR2 ANQGSEA. The CDR3 covers 14 residues. CDR3 coding DNA: TGCAGCGTCCACACTAGCGGGATATACAATGAGCAGTTCTTC. Protein product: CSVHTSGIYNEQFF.

This sequence joins TRBV12-3 or TRBV12-4 and TRBJ1-1; TRBD1 aligns across 10 bases. The CDR3 extends over 16 amino acids. V gave up 1 base and J gave up 7 bases; unmatched junction bases: 9. Written as DNA, the CDR3 is TGTGCCAGCAGTTTAGTCTCCGGGACAGGGGTGTTTGAAGCTTTCTTT. It codes for CASSLVSGTGVFEAFF.

This clonotype was seen ten or more times. The rearrangement uses TRBV28 and TRBJ1-1; 10 bases agree with TRBD1. V was clipped by 5 bases and J by 0 bases; unmatched bases: 6. The CDR3 contains 16 residues. CDR1 and CDR2 from the germline V gene are MDHEN and SYDVKM. The DNA for the CDR3 is TGTGCCAGCAGTAAAGACAGGGGGCCCGTGAACACTGAAGCTTTCTTT. Residues: CASSKDRGPVNTEAFF.

As for this clonotype: A read error may explain this, as a much larger clone is one base away. The missing conserved phenylalanine or tryptophan at the end of this CDR3 makes a read error likely. This chain connects TRBV7-9 to TRBJ2-5; no clear D. The CDR3 totals 15 residues. Germline values: CDR1 SEHNR, CDR2 FQNEAQ (reference sequence). With 1 base removed from V and 5 bases from J, the gap between germline ends came to 14 bases. This CDR3 is CASSLVGLNWETQYV. The CDR3 DNA sequence: TGTGCCAGCAGCTTAGTGGGCCTCAATTGGGAGACCCAGTACGTC.

This clonotype was recorded at least ten times. CDR3 coding DNA: TGTGCCAGCAGAACTGCAGGGGTAGATACGCAGTATTTT. Protein: CASRTAGVDTQYF. The rearrangement links TRBV6-1 to TRBJ2-3; D might be TRBD1 (6 bases). This CDR3 has 13 amino acids. Trimming cost V 6 bases and J 5 bases, with 12 bases left between them. Per germline, CDR1 MNHNS and CDR2 SASEGT.

The rearrangement uses TRBV30 and TRBJ2-7; the D gene is possibly TRBD2 (5 bases). Per the germline V gene, CDR1 is GTSNPN and CDR2 is SVGIG (reference sequence). Trimming took 1 base from V and 4 from J, leaving 29 bases between them. The length of the CDR3 is 19 residues. This CDR3 is CAWSGPRTAGIHGRYEQYF. CDR3 DNA sequence: TGTGCCTGGAGTGGCCCCCGGACCGCCGGGATCCACGGACGGTACGAGCAGTACTTC.

This clonotype was detected ten times or more. CDR3 bases: TGTGCCTGGCTTGGGGGGTACCAAGAGACCCAGTACTTC. This encodes CAWLGGYQETQYF. This chain connects TRBV30 to TRBJ2-5; possible D gene TRBD2, 6 bases. CDR3 length: 13 amino acids. Germline CDR1 GTSNPN, CDR2 SVGIG (reference sequence). Trimming stripped 5 bases from V and 0 bases from J, with 10 bases between.

The rearrangement uses TRBV20-1 and TRBJ2-7, with TRBD1 identical over 7 bases. There are 14 residues in the CDR3. After removal of 6 bases from V and 3 bases from J, the junction contained 11 bases not matched to a gene. Germline CDR1 reads DFQATT; CDR2 reads SNEGSKA (reference sequence). CDR3 amino acids: CSARNRDSLYEQYF. CDR3 DNA sequence: TGCAGTGCCAGAAACCGGGACAGCCTCTACGAGCAGTACTTC.

This clonotype was seen many times. The V and J genes are TRBV28 and TRBJ2-7, with a tentative D call TRBD1 (6 bases). V was pared by 6 bases and J by 4 bases, with 19 bases between. The CDR3 contains 15 residues. CDR1 MDHEN and CDR2 SYDVKM come from the germline V gene. The CDR3 region is CASRYPGTPRYEQYF. The DNA for the CDR3 is TGTGCCAGCAGATATCCGGGGACACCACGGTACGAGCAGTACTTC.

In this sample, this clonotype turned up a few times. Here the CDR3 DNA reads TGTGCCAGCAGTTACCGGGACAGTCACGAGCAGTACTTC. Encoded protein: CASSYRDSHEQYF. The genes are TRBV7-9 and TRBJ2-7, with 7 bases lining up with TRBD1. The germline V gene encodes CDR1 SEHNR and CDR2 FQNEAQ (reference sequence). The trim removed 6 bases at V and 5 bases at J, leaving 7 bases unmatched. The CDR3 is made up of 13 amino acids. Combining the CDR3 with reference TRBV7-9 and TRBJ2-7 gives the whole variable domain DTGVSQNPRHKITKRGQNVTFRCDPISEHNRLYWYRQTLGQGPEFLTYFQNEAQLEKSRLLSDRFSAERPKGSFSTLEIQRTEQGDSAMYLCASSYRDSHEQYFGPGTRLTVT.

This clonotype was found a few times. The chain joins TRBV20-1 to TRBJ2-1; 11 nucleotides align to TRBD2. Germline values: CDR1 DFQATT, CDR2 SNEGSKA (reference sequence). V trimming: 6 bases; J trimming: 4 bases; junction bases outside the gene matches: 14. This CDR3 has 17 residues. The CDR3 nucleotides read TGCAGTGCCCAGGACGGACTAGCGGGCCTCCATTACAATGAGCAGTTCTTC. Translated, it gives CSAQDGLAGLHYNEQFF.

The gene calls are TRBV7-9 and TRBJ2-7, with D unclear. Germline V CDR1 and CDR2: SEHNR, FQNEAQ (reference sequence). The CDR3 is 15 residues long. With 5 bases removed from V and 1 base from J, the gap between germline ends came to 15 bases. The CDR3 sequence is CASSPAEGLSYEQYF. The CDR3 DNA follows: TGTGCCAGCAGCCCCGCGGAAGGGTTATCCTACGAGCAGTACTTC. The whole variable domain, filled in from reference TRBV7-9 and TRBJ2-7, reads DTGVSQNPRHKITKRGQNVTFRCDPISEHNRLYWYRQTLGQGPEFLTYFQNEAQLEKSRLLSDRFSAERPKGSFSTLEIQRTEQGDSAMYLCASSPAEGLSYEQYFGPGTRLTVT.

This clonotype came up many times. V and J are TRBV12-3 or TRBV12-4 and TRBJ1-1, with 8 bases that match TRBD1. The CDR3 loop spans 14 amino acids. V shed 6 bases and J 4 bases; nucleotides not matched to a gene: 7. Here the CDR3 DNA reads TGTGCCAGCAGCCAAGGGGACAGGTTCACTGAAGCTTTCTTT. Protein sequence: CASSQGDRFTEAFF.

This clonotype has a count of ten or more. The J gene is TRBJ2-2, the V gene TRBV29-1; D gene ambiguous. The CDR3 runs to 12 residues. V dropped 6 bases and J dropped 0 bases, with 5 bases sitting between them. Germline lookup yields CDR1 SQVTM and CDR2 ANQGSEA. CDR3 bases: TGCAGCGTGCGCGCGAACACCGGGGAGCTGTTTTTT. Protein sequence: CSVRANTGELFF.

There are a few counts of this clonotype. The chain is built from TRBV7-6 and TRBJ2-5, with 9 nucleotides matching TRBD2. CDR3 length equals 18 residues. J was trimmed by 3 bases and V by 5 bases; bases with no gene match: 16. CDR1 and CDR2 (germline): SGHVS, FNYEAQ. CDR3 loop: CASSPSPPGGRVEETQYF. CDR3 DNA: TGTGCCAGCAGCCCCTCCCCCCCCGGCGGGAGGGTGGAAGAGACCCAGTACTTC.

At least ten counts were recorded for this clonotype. In DNA, the CDR3 is TGTGCCAGCAGTTTATTTCCCGTCCGCCCTTTCTTT. Translation gives CASSLFPVRPFF. This chain links TRBV28 with TRBJ1-1; D ambiguous. Germline assignment: CDR1 MDHEN and CDR2 SYDVKM. The germline V and J ends were trimmed by 1 base and 12 bases, with 12 bases remaining between them. The length of the CDR3 is 12 residues. The full variable domain, with the rest looked up from reference TRBV28 and TRBJ1-1, is DVKVTQSSRYLVKRTGEKVFLECVQDMDHENMFWYRQDPGLGLRLIYFSYDVKMKEKGDIPEGYSVSREKKERFSLILESASTNQTSMYLCASSLFPVRPFFGQGTRLTVV.

The chain has TRBV19 and TRBJ2-3, with no clear D. V lost 3 bases and J 1 base, leaving 14 bases between the germline ends. Germline CDR1 and CDR2: LNHDA and SQIVND (reference sequence). This CDR3 has 16 amino acids. The CDR3 DNA is TGTGCCAGTAGTATGCGCGCCGCATCAGGCACAGATACGCAGTATTTT. As protein: CASSMRAASGTDTQYF.

With regard to this clonotype: It is likely a read error: a sequence one base away is far more abundant. The chain links TRBV7-8 to TRBJ2-7; 8 bases align to TRBD2. The CDR3 loop spans 15 amino acids. Germline CDR1 and CDR2: SGHVS and FQNEAQ. V was clipped by 1 base and J by 7 bases; unmatched bases: 9. The CDR3 bases are TGTGCCAGCAGCTTAGAAGGGACTAGTGACAATGAGCAGTACTTC. It encodes CASSLEGTSDNEQYF.

This clonotype was picked up a small number of times. This chain joins TRBV6-2 or TRBV6-3 and TRBJ2-3; 8 bases match TRBD1. The CDR3 loop spans 14 amino acids. The V segment lost 8 bases and the J segment 5 bases; nucleotides outside the gene matches: 9. CDR1 is MNHEY, CDR2 SVGEGT, per germline. CDR3 sequence reads: CASGQGARGDTQYF. The CDR3 DNA reads TGTGCCAGCGGTCAGGGGGCGCGCGGAGATACGCAGTATTTT.

In this sample, this clonotype turned up many times. The chain links TRBV20-1 to TRBJ2-7; TRBD1 matches 10 bases. The germline V gene has CDR1 DFQATT and CDR2 SNEGSKA (reference sequence). CDR3 length: 14 residues. Trimming removed 5 bases from V and 4 bases from J; junction bases left unmatched: 8. This chain's CDR3 is CSAGRQGARYEQYF. The DNA of the CDR3 is TGCAGTGCTGGAAGACAGGGGGCAAGGTACGAGCAGTACTTC.

This CDR3 reads CASSYSIGYLLDTQYF. DNA of the CDR3: TGTGCCAGCAGTTACTCGATCGGGTACCTTCTAGATACGCAGTATTTT. V gene TRBV6-5 combines with J gene TRBJ2-3; D not resolved. In germline, CDR1 is MNHEY, CDR2 SVGAGI. V was pared by 0 bases and J by 5 bases, with 15 bases between. The CDR3 loop spans 16 amino acids.

The chain combines TRBV15 with TRBJ2-3; D gene unclear. The CDR3 length is 13 residues. In germline, CDR1 is LNHNV, CDR2 YYDKDF (reference sequence). Trimming took off 5 bases at V and 5 bases at J, with 11 bases between the two ends. The CDR3 here is CATSLGEEDTQYF. The CDR3 DNA sequence: TGTGCCACCAGCCTTGGAGAGGAAGATACGCAGTATTTT.

This clonotype was seen many times. The rearrangement uses TRBV12-5 and TRBJ1-1; no reliable D call. The V end was cut by 8 bases, the J end by 0 bases, with 7 bases between. The germline V gene has CDR1 LGHNT and CDR2 FRNRAP. The CDR3 loop spans 12 amino acids. CDR3: CASLALNTEAFF. DNA of the CDR3: TGTGCTAGTCTTGCTTTGAACACTGAAGCTTTCTTT.

This clonotype occurred many times. The chain links TRBV20-1 to TRBJ2-7; D is undetermined. The CDR3 spans 13 residues. V was shortened by 6 bases and J by 0 bases, with 12 bases between the two germline ends. The germline V gene encodes CDR1 DFQATT and CDR2 SNEGSKA (reference sequence). The CDR3 sequence is CSARPQSSYEQYF. The CDR3 bases are TGCAGTGCGAGGCCCCAGAGCTCCTACGAGCAGTACTTC.

This clonotype was counted ten times or more. The gene calls are TRBV5-1 and TRBJ2-1, with D unresolved. V lost 0 bases, J lost 5 bases, and 9 bases lay in between. CDR3 length: 14 residues. Germline CDR1 is SGHRS and CDR2 is YFSETQ. The CDR3 is CASSLGQEHNEQFF. The CDR3 coding sequence is TGCGCCAGCAGCTTGGGTCAGGAGCACAATGAGCAGTTCTTC.

There are many counts of this clonotype. The chain joins TRBV20-1 to TRBJ1-3; TRBD1 is a possible D gene (5 bases). The V gene lost 0 bases and the J gene lost 2 bases, with 14 bases spanning the gap. From germline, CDR1 is DFQATT and CDR2 SNEGSKA (reference sequence). This CDR3 spans 16 amino acids. Here the CDR3 reads CSARDSGRGPGNTIYF. The CDR3 nucleotides read TGCAGTGCTAGAGATTCGGGTAGGGGACCTGGAAACACCATATATTTT.

V gene TRBV7-6 combines with J gene TRBJ2-7; TRBD1 agrees at 8 bases. There are 14 residues in the CDR3. J gave up 7 bases and V 8 bases, and 13 bases lay outside the gene matches. The V gene's germline CDR1 is SGHVS and CDR2 FNYEAQ. CDR3 residues: CASAGQGAWGEQYF. DNA for the CDR3: TGTGCCAGCGCAGGACAGGGAGCATGGGGAGAGCAGTACTTC.

This clonotype occurred many times. The chain carries TRBV10-3 and TRBJ2-7, with 7 bases lining up with TRBD2. V shed 4 bases and J 0 bases; nucleotides not matched to a gene: 9. The CDR3 contains 16 residues. Per germline, CDR1 ENHRY and CDR2 SYGVKD. In DNA, the CDR3 is TGTGCCATCAGTGGGGGAGGGACGTCGGGCTCCTACGAGCAGTACTTC. This codes for CAISGGGTSGSYEQYF.

Ten or more counts support this clonotype. V gene TRBV5-1 combines with J gene TRBJ2-1; D perhaps matches TRBD2 (5 bases). The CDR3 totals 13 residues. Trimming removed 1 base from V and 10 bases from J, with 12 bases in between. Germline V gene sequence: CDR1 SGHRS, CDR2 YFSETQ. In nucleotides, the CDR3 is TGCGCCAGCAGCTTGACTAGTAGGTCGGAGCAGTTCTTC. Translating it yields CASSLTSRSEQFF.